What follows are 24 T cell receptor beta chains derived from one specimen sequenced in a study of CD8 T cells in Susac syndrome. Reverse transcription of 0.5 to 1 ug RNA was performed with random hexamers. TCRdb passed the immunoSEQ multiplex PCR reads through MiXCR, listing each CDR3 protein once. The sample consists of roughly 200,000 distinct CDR3 sequences, about 95% of them appearing once. The sequenced material came from CD4+ T cells from PBMCs. The receptors here all came from a human donor with multiple sclerosis.

Written as DNA, the CDR3 is TGTGCCAGCAGGCCACCGGGGGGAGAAGCTTTCTTT. Protein: CASRPPGGEAFF. The chain employs TRBV27 and TRBJ1-1, with D perhaps TRBD1 (5 bases). CDR3 length: 12 residues. Trimming removed 6 bases from V and 8 bases from J, with 13 bases in between. Germline CDR1 MNHEY, CDR2 SMNVEV (reference sequence).

The chain couples TRBV5-1 to TRBJ2-4; 7 bases are a match to TRBD1. The length of the CDR3 is 15 residues. Losses at the gene ends were 0 bases for V and 5 bases for J; bases not matched to a gene: 5. Germline lookup yields CDR1 SGHRS and CDR2 YFSETQ. CDR3 loop: CASSLAPDRENIQYF. CDR3 coding DNA: TGCGCCAGCAGCTTGGCTCCCGACAGGGAAAACATTCAGTACTTC.

The chain has TRBV23-1 and TRBJ1-2; TRBD1 agrees at 9 bases. TRBV23-1 is classed as an ORF, of uncertain function. The CDR3 covers 16 residues. J gave up 1 base and V 6 bases, and 9 bases lay outside the gene matches. CDR3 residues: CASSHRGLMCNYGYTF. CDR3 nucleotides: TGCGCCAGCAGCCACAGGGGGCTGATGTGTAACTATGGCTACACCTTC.

V and J are TRBV11-2 and TRBJ1-5; no clear D. Germline-derived CDR1 and CDR2 are SGHAT and FQNNGV. Trimming took 5 bases from V and 4 from J, leaving 9 bases between them. This CDR3 has 13 amino acids. The CDR3 sequence: CASSPQQNQPQHF. In DNA, the CDR3 is TGTGCCAGCAGCCCTCAACAGAATCAGCCCCAGCATTTT.

The chain combines TRBV27 with TRBJ1-6, with TRBD1 identical over 11 bases. CDR3 length equals 15 residues. Germline V CDR1 and CDR2: MNHEY, SMNVEV (reference sequence). V shed 5 bases, J shed 9 bases, and the junction held 6 bases outside the gene matches. Written as DNA, the CDR3 is TGTGCCAGCAGTCCGGACAGGGGGCTTGGTTCACCCCTCCACTTT. Translation gives CASSPDRGLGSPLHF.

V usage is TRBV3-1 and J usage is TRBJ1-5; tentatively, D is TRBD1 (6 bases). There are 15 residues in the CDR3. Germline CDR1 and CDR2: LGHDT and YNNKEL (reference sequence). V was shortened by 1 base and J by 1 base, with 8 bases between the two germline ends. CDR3: CASSQATGSNQPQHF. In DNA, the CDR3 is TGTGCCAGCAGCCAAGCAACAGGGAGCAATCAGCCCCAGCATTTT.

V and J are TRBV7-2 and TRBJ2-7; weak D call: TRBD1 (5 bases). The V end was cut by 5 bases, the J end by 6 bases, with 17 bases between. CDR1 is SGHTA, CDR2 FQGNSA, per germline. The CDR3 loop spans 14 amino acids. The CDR3 is CASSPLSGASEQYF. In DNA, the CDR3 is TGTGCCAGCAGCCCACTTTCTGGGGCCTCCGAGCAGTACTTC.

The sample holds a few counts of this clonotype. The J gene is TRBJ2-5, the V gene TRBV3-1, with D uncertain. This CDR3 is built from 13 residues. V lost 3 bases and J lost 0, with 5 bases in between. Germline V CDR1 and CDR2: LGHDT, YNNKEL (reference sequence). The CDR3 sequence: CASSQGYQETQYF. CDR3 sequence (DNA): TGTGCCAGCAGCCAGGGTTACCAAGAGACCCAGTACTTC.

V gene TRBV23-1 combines with J gene TRBJ2-3; possible D gene TRBD1, 5 bases. TRBV23-1 is flagged as an ORF with uncertain function. The CDR3 extends over 14 amino acids. Trimming pared 3 bases from V and 7 bases from J, leaving 14 bases between. This chain's CDR3 is CASSHGRVKNTQYF. The CDR3 DNA reads TGCGCCAGCAGTCATGGCAGGGTCAAGAATACGCAGTATTTT.

The rearrangement joins TRBV10-3 to TRBJ2-7, with 7 nucleotides matching TRBD2. Germline CDR1 reads ENHRY; CDR2 reads SYGVKD. V lost 7 bases, J lost 3 bases, and 6 bases stayed unmatched. The CDR3 length is 13 residues. The CDR3 bases are TGTGCCATCATGGGAGGGGCGAACTACGAGCAGTACTTC. It yields the protein CAIMGGANYEQYF.

The chain is built from TRBV30 and TRBJ1-6; D is possibly TRBD1 (6 bases). The CDR3 contains 14 residues. CDR1 is GTSNPN and CDR2 is SVGIG in the germline V gene (reference sequence). The V end lost 0 bases, the J end lost 5 bases, and 8 bases lay between the germline ends. The CDR3 sequence is CAWSVQGNNSPLHF. The CDR3 coding sequence is TGTGCCTGGAGTGTACAGGGCAATAATTCACCCCTCCACTTT.

The CDR3 DNA follows: TGTGCCAGCAGCTTCCCGGGTTTCAACTACGAGCAGTACTTC. Translation gives CASSFPGFNYEQYF. The chain recombines TRBV5-8 with TRBJ2-7; D remains unclear. V dropped 2 bases and J dropped 3 bases, with 12 bases sitting between them. Germline lookup yields CDR1 SGHTS and CDR2 YDEGEE. There are 14 residues in the CDR3.

This sequence joins TRBV11-2 and TRBJ2-1, with D possibly matching TRBD1 (6 bases). V lost 6 bases and J 4 bases, leaving 10 bases between the germline ends. Germline lookup yields CDR1 SGHAT and CDR2 FQNNGV. The CDR3 is 13 amino acids. The chain's CDR3 is CASRGDTYNEQFF. DNA of the CDR3: TGTGCCAGCAGAGGGGACACTTACAATGAGCAGTTCTTC.

The chain employs TRBV3-1 and TRBJ1-1, with 7 bases that match TRBD1. Germline values: CDR1 LGHDT, CDR2 YNNKEL (reference sequence). The CDR3 spans 15 residues. The trim removed 2 bases at V and 2 bases at J, leaving 5 bases unmatched. The CDR3 here is CASSQLRQGNTEAFF. CDR3 DNA: TGTGCCAGCAGCCAACTGCGACAGGGAAACACTGAAGCTTTCTTT.

V usage is TRBV3-1 and J usage is TRBJ2-4; the D is unclear. CDR3 size: 15 residues. V gave up 0 bases and J gave up 0 bases, with 6 bases separating them. Germline CDR1 reads LGHDT; CDR2 reads YNNKEL (reference sequence). Written as DNA, the CDR3 is TGTGCCAGCAGCCAAGAGTTGAGAGCCAAAAACATTCAGTACTTC. As protein: CASSQELRAKNIQYF.

This rearrangement joins TRBV7-6 to TRBJ2-7; 9 bases line up with TRBD1. The germline gives CDR1 SGHVS, CDR2 FNYEAQ. J gave up 4 bases and V 4 bases, and 5 bases lay outside the gene matches. CDR3 length: 14 residues. The CDR3 sequence: CASSYRTGVYEQYV. The CDR3 coding sequence is TGTGCCAGCAGCTACAGGACAGGGGTTTACGAGCAGTACGTC.

CDR3 loop: CASRETGRDTEAFF. DNA for the CDR3: TGTGCCAGCAGGGAGACAGGGCGGGACACTGAAGCTTTCTTT. The chain joins TRBV27 to TRBJ1-1; 7 bases are a match to TRBD1. The V and J ends lost 6 bases and 3 bases, in that order; junction bases with no gene match: 7. The length of the CDR3 is 14 residues. The V gene's germline CDR1 is MNHEY and CDR2 SMNVEV (reference sequence).

This chain's CDR3 is CASTRDGNTGELFF. CDR3 bases: TGTGCCAGCACTCGGGACGGCAACACCGGGGAGCTGTTTTTT. This chain connects TRBV3-1 to TRBJ2-2, with D perhaps assigned TRBD1 or TRBD2 (5 bases each). V was shortened by 7 bases and J by 2 bases, with 11 bases between the two germline ends. Germline-derived CDR1 and CDR2 are LGHDT and YNNKEL (reference sequence). The CDR3 runs 14 residues.

The rearrangement joins TRBV27 to TRBJ2-6; tentative D call: TRBD2 (5 bases). CDR3 length: 16 amino acids. Germline lookup yields CDR1 MNHEY and CDR2 SMNVEV (reference sequence). Trimming took 5 bases from V and 2 from J, leaving 13 bases between them. CDR3 region: CASSTPGLPGANVLTF. DNA for the CDR3: TGTGCCAGCAGTACACCGGGGTTGCCTGGGGCCAACGTCCTGACTTTC.

The genes are TRBV11-1 and TRBJ2-4; 8 bases line up with TRBD1. The V gene end was trimmed by 5 bases and the J gene end by 9 bases; junction bases not matched to a gene: 3. The CDR3 length is 12 residues. Germline CDR1 reads SGHAT; CDR2 reads FQDESV (reference sequence). Here the CDR3 reads CASSRTGFIQYF. The CDR3 nucleotides read TGTGCCAGCAGCAGGACAGGGTTCATTCAGTACTTC.

The chain is built from TRBV20-1 and TRBJ1-6; 8 positions agree with TRBD1. Looked up from germline, CDR1 is DFQATT and CDR2 is SNEGSKA (reference sequence). The CDR3 spans 13 residues. V shed 4 bases, J shed 8 bases, and the junction held 4 bases outside the gene matches. The CDR3 bases are TGCAGTGCTACCGGGACAGGAGATTCACCCCTCCACTTT. As protein: CSATGTGDSPLHF.

The chain joins TRBV12-3 or TRBV12-4 to TRBJ2-1; no definite D call. Trimming left V 2 bases short and J 0 bases short, with 5 bases between. The CDR3 consists of 14 residues. The chain's CDR3 is CASSLHYSYNEQFF. The CDR3 bases are TGTGCCAGCAGTTTACATTACTCCTACAATGAGCAGTTCTTC.

This clonotype was counted a single time. The chain uses TRBV12-3 or TRBV12-4 and TRBJ1-5, with D uncertain. With 6 bases removed from V and 4 bases from J, the gap between germline ends came to 13 bases. This CDR3 is 14 amino acids long. The CDR3 DNA sequence: TGTGCCAGCAGGCCCCACAGCCAAAATCAGCCCCAGCATTTT. Its protein product is CASRPHSQNQPQHF.

The CDR3 sequence is CSAVAGGETQYF. As DNA, the CDR3 is TGCAGTGCTGTAGCGGGAGGGGAGACCCAGTACTTC. The chain links TRBV20-1 to TRBJ2-5, with TRBD2 matching 11 bases. The CDR3 spans 12 residues. From germline, CDR1 is DFQATT and CDR2 SNEGSKA (reference sequence). J was trimmed by 5 bases and V by 5 bases; bases with no gene match: 1.